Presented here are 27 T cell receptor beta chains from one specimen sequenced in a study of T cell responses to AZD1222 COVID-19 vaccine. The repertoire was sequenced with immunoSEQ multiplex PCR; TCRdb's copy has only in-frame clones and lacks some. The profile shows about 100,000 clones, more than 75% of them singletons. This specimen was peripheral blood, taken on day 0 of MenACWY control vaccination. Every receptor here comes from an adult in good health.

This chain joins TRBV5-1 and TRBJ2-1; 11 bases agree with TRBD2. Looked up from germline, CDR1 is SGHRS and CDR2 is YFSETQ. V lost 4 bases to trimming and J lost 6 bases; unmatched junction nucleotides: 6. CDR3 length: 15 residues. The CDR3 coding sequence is TGCGCCAGCAGCGCCACTAGCGGGAGTATCAATGAGCAGTTCTTC. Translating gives CASSATSGSINEQFF.

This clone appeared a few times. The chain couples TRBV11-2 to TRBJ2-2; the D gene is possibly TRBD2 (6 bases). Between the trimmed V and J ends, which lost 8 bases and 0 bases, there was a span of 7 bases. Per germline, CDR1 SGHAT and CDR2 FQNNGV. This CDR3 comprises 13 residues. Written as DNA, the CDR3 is TGTGCCAGCCGGGAGCCGAACACCGGGGAGCTGTTTTTT. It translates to CASREPNTGELFF.

CDR3 DNA: TGTGCCACCAGTGGGACGGGAAATGAAAAACTGTTTTTT. This gives the protein CATSGTGNEKLFF. V usage is TRBV24-1 and J usage is TRBJ1-4; no definite D call. The V gene's germline CDR1 is KGHDR and CDR2 SFDVKD. The CDR3 totals 13 residues. Between the trimmed V and J ends, which lost 5 bases and 5 bases, there was a span of 8 bases.

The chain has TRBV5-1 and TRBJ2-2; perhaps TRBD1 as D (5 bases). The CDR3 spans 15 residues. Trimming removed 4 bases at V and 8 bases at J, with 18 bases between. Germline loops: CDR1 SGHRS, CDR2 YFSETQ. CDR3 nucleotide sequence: TGCGCCAGCAGCCAAGACACGGTCGCAGGGGGGGAGCTGTTTTTT. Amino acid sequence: CASSQDTVAGGELFF.

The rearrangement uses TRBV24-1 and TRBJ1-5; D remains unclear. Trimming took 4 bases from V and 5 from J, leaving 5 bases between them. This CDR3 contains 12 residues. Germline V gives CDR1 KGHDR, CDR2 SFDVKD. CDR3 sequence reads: CATSDPHQPQHF. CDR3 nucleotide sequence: TGTGCCACCAGTGACCCGCATCAGCCCCAGCATTTT.

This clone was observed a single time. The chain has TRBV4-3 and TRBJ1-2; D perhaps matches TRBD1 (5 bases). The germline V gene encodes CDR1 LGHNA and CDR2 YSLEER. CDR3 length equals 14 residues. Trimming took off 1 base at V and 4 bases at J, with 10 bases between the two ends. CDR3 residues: CASSQATEGYGYTF. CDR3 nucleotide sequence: TGCGCCAGCAGCCAAGCGACAGAGGGCTATGGCTACACCTTC.

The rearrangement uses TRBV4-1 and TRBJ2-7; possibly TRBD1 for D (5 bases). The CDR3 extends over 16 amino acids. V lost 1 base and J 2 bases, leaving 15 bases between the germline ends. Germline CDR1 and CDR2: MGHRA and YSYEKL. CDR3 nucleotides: TGCGCCAGCAGCCAAGGTACGACAGTGGTAACCTACGAGCAGTACTTC. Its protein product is CASSQGTTVVTYEQYF.

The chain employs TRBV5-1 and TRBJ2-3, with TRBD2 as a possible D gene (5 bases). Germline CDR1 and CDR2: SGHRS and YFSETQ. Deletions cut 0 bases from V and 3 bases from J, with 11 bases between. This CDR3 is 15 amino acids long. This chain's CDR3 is CASSLDSSETDTQYF. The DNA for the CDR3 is TGCGCCAGCAGCTTGGACAGTAGCGAGACAGATACGCAGTATTTT.

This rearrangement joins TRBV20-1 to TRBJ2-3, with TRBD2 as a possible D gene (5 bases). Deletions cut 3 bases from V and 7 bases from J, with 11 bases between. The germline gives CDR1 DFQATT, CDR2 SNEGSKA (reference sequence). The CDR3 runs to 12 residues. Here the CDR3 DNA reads TGCAGTGCTAGTCCAGAGGGAAATACGCAGTATTTT. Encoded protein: CSASPEGNTQYF.

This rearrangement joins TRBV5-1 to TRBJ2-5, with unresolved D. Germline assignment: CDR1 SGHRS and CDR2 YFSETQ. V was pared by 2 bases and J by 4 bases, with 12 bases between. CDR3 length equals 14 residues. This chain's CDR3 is CASSFGVEGETQYF. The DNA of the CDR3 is TGCGCCAGCAGCTTCGGAGTCGAAGGAGAGACCCAGTACTTC.

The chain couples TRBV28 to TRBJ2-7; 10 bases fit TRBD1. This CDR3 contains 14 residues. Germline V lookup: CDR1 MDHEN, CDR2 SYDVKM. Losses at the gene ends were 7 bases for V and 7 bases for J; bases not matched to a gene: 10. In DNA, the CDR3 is TGTGCCAGCAATCCCGGGACAGGGGATAGGGAGCAGTACTTC. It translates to CASNPGTGDREQYF.

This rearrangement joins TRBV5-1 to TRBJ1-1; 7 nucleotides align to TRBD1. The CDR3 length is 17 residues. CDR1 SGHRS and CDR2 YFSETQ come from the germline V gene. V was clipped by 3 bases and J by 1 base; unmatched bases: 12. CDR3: CASSSAGEGARNTEAFF. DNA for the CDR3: TGCGCCAGCAGCTCGGCGGGAGAGGGGGCCCGGAACACTGAAGCTTTCTTT.

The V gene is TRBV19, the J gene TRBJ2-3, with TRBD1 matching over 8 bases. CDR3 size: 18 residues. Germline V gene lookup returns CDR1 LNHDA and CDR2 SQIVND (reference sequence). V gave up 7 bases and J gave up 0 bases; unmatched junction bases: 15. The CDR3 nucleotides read TGTGCCAGTAAGGGTGTGCAGGGGGCCGGGCCAAGCACAGATACGCAGTATTTT. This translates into CASKGVQGAGPSTDTQYF.

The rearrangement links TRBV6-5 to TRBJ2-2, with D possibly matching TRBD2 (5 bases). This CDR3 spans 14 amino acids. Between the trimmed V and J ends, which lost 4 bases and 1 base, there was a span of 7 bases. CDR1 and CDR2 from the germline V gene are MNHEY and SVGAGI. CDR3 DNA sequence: TGTGCCAGCAGTTTCCGGGGGAACACCGGGGAGCTGTTTTTT. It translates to CASSFRGNTGELFF.

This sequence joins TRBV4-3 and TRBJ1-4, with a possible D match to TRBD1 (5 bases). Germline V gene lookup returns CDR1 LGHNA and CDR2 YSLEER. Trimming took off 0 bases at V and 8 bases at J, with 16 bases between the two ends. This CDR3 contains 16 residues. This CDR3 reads CASSQDAPGGEEKLFF. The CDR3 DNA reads TGCGCCAGCAGCCAAGATGCTCCGGGGGGGGAGGAAAAACTGTTTTTT.

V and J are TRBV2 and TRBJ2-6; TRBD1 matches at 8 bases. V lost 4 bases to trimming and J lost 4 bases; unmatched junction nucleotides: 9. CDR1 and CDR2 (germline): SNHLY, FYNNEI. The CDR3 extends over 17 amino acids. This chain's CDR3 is CASSGAGGNRGANVLTF. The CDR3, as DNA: TGTGCCAGCAGTGGGGCAGGGGGCAACAGAGGGGCCAACGTCCTGACTTTC. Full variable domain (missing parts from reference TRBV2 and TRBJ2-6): EPEVTQTPSHQVTQMGQEVILRCVPISNHLYFYWYRQILGQKVEFLVSFYNNEISEKSEIFDDQFSVERPDGSNFTLKIRSTKLEDSAMYFCASSGAGGNRGANVLTFGAGSRLTVL.

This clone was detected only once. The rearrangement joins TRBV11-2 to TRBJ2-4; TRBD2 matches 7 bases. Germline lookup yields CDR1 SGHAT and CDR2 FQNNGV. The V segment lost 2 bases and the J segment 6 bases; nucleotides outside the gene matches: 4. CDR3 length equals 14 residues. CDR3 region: CASSLWGGGNIQYF. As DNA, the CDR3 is TGTGCCAGCAGCTTATGGGGGGGTGGAAACATTCAGTACTTC.

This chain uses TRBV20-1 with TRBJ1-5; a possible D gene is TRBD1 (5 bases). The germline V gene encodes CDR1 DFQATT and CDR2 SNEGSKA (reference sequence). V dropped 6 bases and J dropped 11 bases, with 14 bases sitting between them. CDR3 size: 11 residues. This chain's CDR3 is CSARGVAAQHF. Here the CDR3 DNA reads TGCAGTGCCCGGGGGGTTGCAGCCCAGCATTTT.

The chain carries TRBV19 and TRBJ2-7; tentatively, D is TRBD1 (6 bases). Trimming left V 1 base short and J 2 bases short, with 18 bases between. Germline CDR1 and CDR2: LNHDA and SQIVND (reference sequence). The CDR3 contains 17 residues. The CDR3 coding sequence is TGTGCCAGTAGTATAGGAGGGACACCGTTCCTCCCCTACGAGCAGTACTTC. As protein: CASSIGGTPFLPYEQYF. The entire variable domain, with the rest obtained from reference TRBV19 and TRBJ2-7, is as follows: DGGITQSPKYLFRKEGQNVTLSCEQNLNHDAMYWYRQDPGQGLRLIYYSQIVNDFQKGDIAEGYSVSREKKESFPLTVTSAQKNPTAFYLCASSIGGTPFLPYEQYFGPGTRLTVT.

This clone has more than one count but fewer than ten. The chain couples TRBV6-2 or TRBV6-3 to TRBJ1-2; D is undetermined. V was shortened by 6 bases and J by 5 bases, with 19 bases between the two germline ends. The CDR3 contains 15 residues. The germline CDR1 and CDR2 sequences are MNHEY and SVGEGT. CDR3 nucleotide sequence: TGTGCCAGCAGCCAATACTCTTCCGGGAATTATGGCTACACCTTC. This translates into CASSQYSSGNYGYTF.

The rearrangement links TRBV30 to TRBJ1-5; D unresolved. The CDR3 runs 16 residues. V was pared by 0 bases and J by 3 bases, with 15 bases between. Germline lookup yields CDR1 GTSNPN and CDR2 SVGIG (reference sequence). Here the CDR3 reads CAWSVEASNNNQPQHF. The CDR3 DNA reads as TGTGCCTGGAGTGTAGAGGCCAGCAATAACAATCAGCCCCAGCATTTT.

The CDR3 spells CASSQDSRAGTEAFF. The CDR3 DNA follows: TGCGCCAGCAGCCAAGATTCTAGGGCCGGAACGGAAGCTTTCTTT. The chain has TRBV4-3 and TRBJ1-1; D is unclear. V was cut by 0 bases and J by 8 bases, with 16 bases left in between. CDR1 and CDR2 from the germline V gene are LGHNA and YSLEER. CDR3 length: 15 amino acids.

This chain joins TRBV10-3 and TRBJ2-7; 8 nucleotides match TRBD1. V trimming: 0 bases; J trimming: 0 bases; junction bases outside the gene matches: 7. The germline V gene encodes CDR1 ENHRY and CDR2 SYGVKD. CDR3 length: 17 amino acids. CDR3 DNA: TGTGCCATCAGTGAGTCGAGGCAGGGGGCATCCTCCTACGAGCAGTACTTC. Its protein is CAISESRQGASSYEQYF.

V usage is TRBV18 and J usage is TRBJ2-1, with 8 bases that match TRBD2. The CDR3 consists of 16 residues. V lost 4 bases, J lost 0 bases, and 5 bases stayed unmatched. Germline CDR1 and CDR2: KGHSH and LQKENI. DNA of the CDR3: TGTGCCAGCTCACTCATGACTAGCGCCTCCTACAATGAGCAGTTCTTC. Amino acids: CASSLMTSASYNEQFF.

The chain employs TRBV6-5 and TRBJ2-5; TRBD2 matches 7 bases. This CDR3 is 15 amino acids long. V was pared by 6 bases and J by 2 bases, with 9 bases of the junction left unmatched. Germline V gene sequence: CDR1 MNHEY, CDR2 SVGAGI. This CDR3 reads CASSKGIAGQETQYF. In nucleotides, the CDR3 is TGTGCCAGCAGCAAGGGGATAGCGGGTCAAGAGACCCAGTACTTC.

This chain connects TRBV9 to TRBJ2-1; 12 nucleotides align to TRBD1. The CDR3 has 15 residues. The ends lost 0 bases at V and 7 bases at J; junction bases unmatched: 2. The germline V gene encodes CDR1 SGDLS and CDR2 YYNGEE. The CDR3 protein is CASSVEGQGANEQFF. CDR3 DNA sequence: TGTGCCAGCAGCGTAGAGGGACAGGGGGCGAATGAGCAGTTCTTC.

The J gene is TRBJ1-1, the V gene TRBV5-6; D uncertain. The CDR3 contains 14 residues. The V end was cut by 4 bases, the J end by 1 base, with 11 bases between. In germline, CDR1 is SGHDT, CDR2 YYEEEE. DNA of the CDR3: TGTGCCAGCAGCGAGTTGGGTCCGAACACTGAAGCTTTCTTT. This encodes CASSELGPNTEAFF. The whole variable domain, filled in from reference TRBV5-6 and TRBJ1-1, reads DAGVTQSPTHLIKTRGQQVTLRCSPKSGHDTVSWYQQALGQGPQFIFQYYEEEERQRGNFPDRFSGHQFPNYSSELNVNALLLGDSALYLCASSELGPNTEAFFGQGTRLTVV.